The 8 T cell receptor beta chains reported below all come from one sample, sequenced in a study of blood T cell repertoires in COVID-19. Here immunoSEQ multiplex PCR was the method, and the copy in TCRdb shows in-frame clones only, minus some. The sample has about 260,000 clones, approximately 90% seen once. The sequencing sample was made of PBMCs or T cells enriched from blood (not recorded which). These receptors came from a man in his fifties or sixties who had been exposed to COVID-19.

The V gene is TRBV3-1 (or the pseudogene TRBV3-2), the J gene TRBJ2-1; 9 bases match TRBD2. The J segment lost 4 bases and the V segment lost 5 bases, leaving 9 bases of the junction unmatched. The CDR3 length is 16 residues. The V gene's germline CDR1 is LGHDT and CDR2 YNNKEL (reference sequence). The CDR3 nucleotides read TGTGCCAGCAGCACCACTCTAGCGGGATATTACAATGAGCAGTTCTTC. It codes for CASSTTLAGYYNEQFF.

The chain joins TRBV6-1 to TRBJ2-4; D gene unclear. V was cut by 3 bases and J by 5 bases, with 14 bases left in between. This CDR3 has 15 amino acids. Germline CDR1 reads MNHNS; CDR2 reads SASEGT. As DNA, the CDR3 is TGTGCCAGCAGTGAGGCCTCCCTCACAGAAAACATTCAGTACTTC. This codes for CASSEASLTENIQYF.

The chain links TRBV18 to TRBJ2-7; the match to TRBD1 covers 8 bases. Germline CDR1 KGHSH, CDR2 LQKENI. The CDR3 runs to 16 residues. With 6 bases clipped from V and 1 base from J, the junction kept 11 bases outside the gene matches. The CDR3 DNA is TGTGCCAGCTCGAACACAAGAGGGACAGGATCCTACGAGCAGTACGTC. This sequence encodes CASSNTRGTGSYEQYV.

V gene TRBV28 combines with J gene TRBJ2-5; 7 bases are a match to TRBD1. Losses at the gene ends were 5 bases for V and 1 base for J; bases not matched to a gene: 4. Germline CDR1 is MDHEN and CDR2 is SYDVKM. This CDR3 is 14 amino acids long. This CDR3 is CASSETGTQETQYF. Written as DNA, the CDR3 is TGTGCCAGCAGTGAGACAGGGACCCAAGAGACCCAGTACTTC. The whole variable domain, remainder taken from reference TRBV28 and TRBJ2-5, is DVKVTQSSRYLVKRTGEKVFLECVQDMDHENMFWYRQDPGLGLRLIYFSYDVKMKEKGDIPEGYSVSREKKERFSLILESASTNQTSMYLCASSETGTQETQYFGPGTRLLVL.

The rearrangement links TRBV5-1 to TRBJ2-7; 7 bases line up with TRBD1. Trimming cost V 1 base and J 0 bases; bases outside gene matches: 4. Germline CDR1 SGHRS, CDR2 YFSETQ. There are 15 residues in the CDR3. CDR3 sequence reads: CASSLSTGRSYEQYF. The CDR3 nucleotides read TGCGCCAGCAGCTTGTCGACAGGGCGCTCCTACGAGCAGTACTTC. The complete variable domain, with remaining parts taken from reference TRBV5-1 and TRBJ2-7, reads KAGVTQTPRYLIKTRGQQVTLSCSPISGHRSVSWYQQTPGQGLQFLFEYFSETQRNKGNFPGRFSGRQFSNSRSEMNVSTLELGDSALYLCASSLSTGRSYEQYFGPGTRLTVT.

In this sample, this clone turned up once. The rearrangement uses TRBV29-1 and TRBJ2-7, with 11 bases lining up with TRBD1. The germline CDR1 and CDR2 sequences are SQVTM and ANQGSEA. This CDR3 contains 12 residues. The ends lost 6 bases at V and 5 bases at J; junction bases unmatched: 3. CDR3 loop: CSVRTGGNEQYV. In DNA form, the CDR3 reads TGCAGCGTCCGGACAGGGGGCAACGAGCAGTACGTC.

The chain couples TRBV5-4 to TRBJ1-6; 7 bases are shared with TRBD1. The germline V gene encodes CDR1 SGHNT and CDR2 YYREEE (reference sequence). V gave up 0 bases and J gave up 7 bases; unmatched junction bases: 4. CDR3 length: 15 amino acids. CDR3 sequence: CASSLETGRNSPLHF. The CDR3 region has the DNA TGTGCCAGCAGCTTGGAGACAGGGCGCAATTCACCCCTCCACTTT.

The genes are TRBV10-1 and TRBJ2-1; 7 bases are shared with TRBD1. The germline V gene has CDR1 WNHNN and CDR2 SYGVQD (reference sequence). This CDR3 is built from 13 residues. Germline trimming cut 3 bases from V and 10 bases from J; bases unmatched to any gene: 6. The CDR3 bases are TGCGCCAGCAGTGAAAACAGGGGTGGGGAGCAGTTCTTC. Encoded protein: CASSENRGGEQFF.